These 29 T cell receptor beta chains came from one sample sequenced in a study of response to subunit inactivated influenza vaccine. From the RT-PCR reads, TCRdb called clonotypes with MiXCR, one entry per CDR3 protein. The sample includes hundreds of thousands of distinct CDR3 sequences, approximately 17% of them seen just once. This specimen consisted of PBMCs from blood, obtained around 5 days after vaccination. The receptor source for this set is a middle-aged man who received an inactivated influenza vaccine.

In its sample, this clonotype was seen a few times. This chain uses TRBV5-1 with TRBJ1-1; D is undetermined. Germline values: CDR1 SGHRS, CDR2 YFSETQ. The length of the CDR3 is 14 residues. Deletions cut 3 bases from V and 2 bases from J, with 11 bases between. This CDR3 is CASSSGILNTEAFF. The CDR3 DNA follows: TGCGCCAGCAGCTCTGGGATTCTAAACACTGAAGCTTTCTTT.

This clonotype was picked up a small number of times. The chain uses TRBV4-3 and TRBJ2-5; tentatively, D is TRBD1 (6 bases). The CDR3 totals 14 residues. CDR1 LGHNA and CDR2 YSLEER come from the germline V gene. Trimming cost V 0 bases and J 5 bases, with 10 bases left between them. The CDR3 region has the DNA TGCGCCAGCAGCCAAGAGGCAGGGGACGAGACCCAGTACTTC. Translation gives CASSQEAGDETQYF.

The chain has TRBV7-9 and TRBJ2-5; 9 nucleotides agree with TRBD1. Germline values: CDR1 SEHNR, CDR2 FQNEAQ (reference sequence). The CDR3 runs 16 residues. V shed 1 base, J shed 4 bases, and the junction held 7 bases outside the gene matches. The CDR3 DNA reads TGTGCCAGCAGCTTAGTCTCGGGACAGGGTCGAGAGACCCAGTACTTC. It codes for CASSLVSGQGRETQYF.

The chain carries TRBV20-1 and TRBJ2-3; TRBD2 matches 11 bases. The CDR3 covers 14 residues. Germline CDR1 DFQATT, CDR2 SNEGSKA (reference sequence). The V and J ends lost 2 bases and 8 bases, in that order; junction bases with no gene match: 6. The CDR3: CSARTRLAGPTQYF. CDR3 DNA sequence: TGCAGTGCTAGAACTCGACTAGCGGGACCTACGCAGTATTTT.

The CDR3 here is CASSPQGARVTGELFF. DNA for the CDR3: TGTGCCAGCAGCCCTCAGGGGGCCCGGGTTACCGGGGAGCTGTTTTTT. This chain links TRBV12-3 or TRBV12-4 with TRBJ2-2; TRBD1 matches at 8 bases. V was clipped by 6 bases and J by 5 bases; unmatched bases: 11. The CDR3 is 16 residues long.

This clonotype came up many times. This chain connects TRBV5-1 to TRBJ2-2, with D unclear. Deletions cut 1 base from V and 0 bases from J, with 7 bases between. The CDR3 has 15 amino acids. Germline-derived CDR1 and CDR2 are SGHRS and YFSETQ. CDR3 sequence: CASSLNSANTGELFF. The CDR3 DNA reads TGCGCCAGCAGCTTGAACAGCGCGAACACCGGGGAGCTGTTTTTT.

CDR3 in amino acids: CASSLGSGRVDEQFF. The DNA for the CDR3 is TGTGCCAGCAGCTTAGGGAGCGGGAGGGTCGATGAGCAGTTCTTC. V and J are TRBV11-2 and TRBJ2-1, with 10 bases matching TRBD2. After removal of 1 base from V and 8 bases from J, the junction contained 5 bases not matched to a gene. CDR3 length: 15 residues. CDR1 SGHAT and CDR2 FQNNGV come from the germline V gene. The full variable domain, completed using reference TRBV11-2 and TRBJ2-1, is EAGVAQSPRYKIIEKRQSVAFWCNPISGHATLYWYQQILGQGPKLLIQFQNNGVVDDSQLPKDRFSAERLKGVDSTLKIQPAKLEDSAVYLCASSLGSGRVDEQFFGPGTRLTVL.

This clonotype has at least ten counts. J is TRBJ2-5 and V is TRBV5-1, with 7 bases fitting TRBD2. Unmatched junction bases numbered 9, after V lost 9 bases and J lost 1 base. Germline V gene sequence: CDR1 SGHRS, CDR2 YFSETQ. The CDR3 covers 14 residues. The chain's CDR3 is CATSRSGVQETQYF. CDR3 sequence (DNA): TGCGCCACTAGTCGGAGCGGGGTCCAAGAGACCCAGTACTTC.

This clonotype was seen a handful of times. Written as DNA, the CDR3 is TGTGCCAGCAGTGAATCCGCGCCCTGGGAGCTGGGGGATACGCAGTATTTT. The encoded protein is CASSESAPWELGDTQYF. The chain links TRBV2 to TRBJ2-3, with a possible D match to TRBD2 (5 bases). From germline, CDR1 is SNHLY and CDR2 FYNNEI. V lost 2 bases and J 6 bases, leaving 21 bases between the germline ends. The CDR3 covers 17 residues.

This clonotype was found a few times. The rearrangement joins TRBV7-2 to TRBJ2-3; TRBD1 matches at 9 bases. V was pared by 4 bases and J by 4 bases, with 6 bases of the junction left unmatched. The germline gives CDR1 SGHTA, CDR2 FQGNSA. The CDR3 runs 15 residues. CDR3 sequence reads: CASSSGTGRADTQYF. The CDR3 nucleotides read TGTGCCAGCAGCTCGGGGACAGGGAGGGCAGATACGCAGTATTTT.

This clonotype was picked up many times. V and J are TRBV12-3 or TRBV12-4 and TRBJ1-2; weak D call: TRBD1 (6 bases). This CDR3 has 15 residues. V gave up 5 bases and J gave up 5 bases, with 18 bases separating them. Written as DNA, the CDR3 is TGTGCCAGCAGTCTGCAGGGGCCGAGAGGGTATGGCTACACCTTC. It yields the protein CASSLQGPRGYGYTF.

The chain carries TRBV30 and TRBJ2-7, with unresolved D. The CDR3 runs 10 residues. The germline CDR1 and CDR2 sequences are GTSNPN and SVGIG (reference sequence). V was shortened by 2 bases and J by 6 bases, with 5 bases between the two germline ends. This chain's CDR3 is CAWSSTEQYF. As DNA, the CDR3 is TGTGCCTGGAGTTCGACCGAGCAGTACTTC. Filled out from reference TRBV30 and TRBJ2-7, the complete variable domain reads SQTIHQWPATLVQPVGSPLSLECTVEGTSNPNLYWYRQAAGRGLQLLFYSVGIGQISSEVPQNLSASRPQDRQFILSSKKLLLSDSGFYLCAWSSTEQYFGPGTRLTVT.

The table lists this clonotype with a count of one. The chain joins TRBV2 to TRBJ1-2; tentative D call: TRBD1 (5 bases). From germline, CDR1 is SNHLY and CDR2 FYNNEI. Trimming took off 3 bases at V and 0 bases at J, with 8 bases between the two ends. There are 14 residues in the CDR3. CDR3 bases: TGTGCCAGCAGTGATTCAGGGTCTAACTATGGCTACACCTTC. Protein: CASSDSGSNYGYTF. The complete variable domain, with remaining parts taken from reference TRBV2 and TRBJ1-2, reads EPEVTQTPSHQVTQMGQEVILRCVPISNHLYFYWYRQILGQKVEFLVSFYNNEISEKSEIFDDQFSVERPDGSNFTLKIRSTKLEDSAMYFCASSDSGSNYGYTFGSGTRLTVV.

This clonotype was observed a handful of times. The chain joins TRBV24-1 to TRBJ2-1; 11 nucleotides align to TRBD2. Trimming cost V 6 bases and J 6 bases; bases outside gene matches: 3. There are 14 residues in the CDR3. Germline values: CDR1 KGHDR, CDR2 SFDVKD. The CDR3 sequence is CATSPLAGVNEQFF. For the CDR3, the DNA is TGTGCCACCAGTCCACTAGCGGGAGTCAATGAGCAGTTCTTC.

The rearrangement links TRBV20-1 to TRBJ2-6; possible D gene TRBD1, 6 bases. Trimming stripped 0 bases from V and 0 bases from J, with 12 bases between. This CDR3 comprises 17 residues. The germline CDR1 and CDR2 sequences are DFQATT and SNEGSKA (reference sequence). CDR3 loop: CSAREGQPISGANVLTF. CDR3 DNA: TGCAGTGCTAGAGAGGGACAACCCATCTCTGGGGCCAACGTCCTGACTTTC.

This clonotype was found a few times. V gene TRBV12-3 or TRBV12-4 combines with J gene TRBJ1-5, with D hard to call. The CDR3 runs to 16 residues. Trimming took 3 bases from V and 3 from J, leaving 15 bases between them. CDR3 nucleotides: TGTGCCAGCAGTTTGAACAGTCAGAACCCCAATCAGCCCCAGCATTTT. Translated, it gives CASSLNSQNPNQPQHF.

The V gene is TRBV5-1, the J gene TRBJ1-1; the D gene is possibly TRBD1 (5 bases). CDR1 is SGHRS, CDR2 YFSETQ, per germline. Trimming removed 1 base from V and 4 bases from J, with 17 bases in between. This CDR3 region has 16 residues. Here the CDR3 reads CASSLSRGGTSTEAFF. CDR3 DNA sequence: TGCGCCAGCAGCTTGTCGCGTGGCGGGACGAGCACTGAAGCTTTCTTT.

The chain couples TRBV5-1 to TRBJ2-1; 9 nucleotides align to TRBD2. This CDR3 spans 17 amino acids. V trimming: 4 bases; J trimming: 2 bases; junction bases outside the gene matches: 10. Germline V gene data show CDR1 as SGHRS and CDR2 as YFSETQ. The CDR3 is CASSLQPVAGAYNEQFF. The CDR3 DNA sequence: TGCGCCAGCAGCCTCCAACCCGTAGCGGGGGCCTACAATGAGCAGTTCTTC.

This chain joins TRBV5-1 and TRBJ2-5, with 8 bases that match TRBD2. The V segment lost 7 bases and the J segment 5 bases; nucleotides outside the gene matches: 13. The CDR3 has 15 residues. CDR1 and CDR2 from the germline V gene are SGHRS and YFSETQ. The CDR3 DNA reads as TGCGCCAGCGGCGATAGCGGGGTAGATGCTGAGACCCAGTACTTC. Protein product: CASGDSGVDAETQYF.

A few counts support this clonotype. An end of the junction does not agree with germline; a read error may underlie this. The V and J genes are TRBV12-3 or TRBV12-4 and TRBJ2-1; 8 bases are a match to TRBD2. The CDR3 spans 14 residues. The CDR3 DNA sequence: TGTGCCAGCAGTCGGGAGGGTGGCCTAGGTACGGGGCAGTTC. This gives the protein CASSREGGLGTGQF.

The genes are TRBV7-9 and TRBJ2-1; D is unresolved. The germline V gene encodes CDR1 SEHNR and CDR2 FQNEAQ (reference sequence). The CDR3 runs to 13 residues. V was cut by 5 bases and J by 15 bases, with 20 bases left in between. The CDR3 DNA reads TGTGCCAGCAGCGCCTCCGGACCATACAGAAGGTTCTTC. Its protein is CASSASGPYRRFF.

DNA of the CDR3: TGTGCCAGCAGCCATAACGATTTAGCAAGGGAGCAGTTCTTC. As protein: CASSHNDLAREQFF. The V and J genes are TRBV3-1 and TRBJ2-1; D is unclear. V was cut by 3 bases and J by 10 bases, with 16 bases left in between. CDR3 size: 14 residues. The germline CDR1 and CDR2 sequences are LGHDT and YNNKEL (reference sequence).

Comments on this clonotype: One junction end disagrees with the germline gene, perhaps due to a read error. This sequence joins TRBV7-7 and TRBJ2-1; 10 nucleotides align to TRBD2. This CDR3 region has 16 residues. CDR1 SSHAT and CDR2 FNYEAQ come from the germline V gene (reference sequence). CDR3: CASSLERGGPYNEQFF. For the CDR3, the DNA is TGTGCTAGCAGCTTAGAGCGGGGGGGCCCCTACAATGAGCAGTTCTTC.

This clonotype was picked up a small number of times. The chain uses TRBV7-2 and TRBJ2-2; 7 bases match TRBD1. The V and J ends lost 1 base and 2 bases, in that order; junction bases with no gene match: 4. CDR3 length: 16 residues. Germline V gene lookup returns CDR1 SGHTA and CDR2 FQGNSA. CDR3 sequence reads: CASSLEGQLNTGELFF. The DNA for the CDR3 is TGTGCCAGCAGCTTAGAGGGACAGCTAAACACCGGGGAGCTGTTTTTT.

The chain recombines TRBV6-2 or TRBV6-3 with TRBJ2-5, with D perhaps TRBD1 (6 bases). The germline CDR1 and CDR2 sequences are MNHEY and SVGEGT. This CDR3 has 12 amino acids. The ends were cut back, 4 bases at V and 13 bases at J, with 16 bases in the middle. DNA for the CDR3: TGTGCCAGCAGTTTAGGTGGGGGCGATCCGTACTTC. Residues: CASSLGGGDPYF.

The chain carries TRBV20-1 and TRBJ2-3, with a weak D call TRBD2 (6 bases). This CDR3 contains 14 residues. CDR1 is DFQATT and CDR2 is SNEGSKA in the germline V gene (reference sequence). Between the trimmed V and J ends, which lost 5 bases and 4 bases, there was a span of 16 bases. The CDR3 is CSASGTDISDTQYF. The CDR3 bases are TGCAGTGCTTCCGGGACTGATATATCAGATACGCAGTATTTT.

V gene TRBV11-2 combines with J gene TRBJ2-2; 14 bases line up with TRBD2. Germline CDR1 SGHAT, CDR2 FQNNGV. Unmatched junction bases numbered 10, after V lost 5 bases and J lost 5 bases. The CDR3 is made up of 18 amino acids. The CDR3 reads CASSTGLAGGRGTGELFF. CDR3 DNA sequence: TGTGCCAGCAGCACTGGACTAGCGGGAGGCCGAGGGACCGGGGAGCTGTTTTTT.

This clonotype was seen only a few times. The rearrangement uses TRBV12-3 or TRBV12-4 and TRBJ1-5; D is unresolved. The V end lost 3 bases, the J end lost 9 bases, and 15 bases lay between the germline ends. The CDR3 loop spans 14 amino acids. The CDR3 spells CASSFTRSPRPQHF. CDR3 DNA sequence: TGTGCCAGCAGTTTCACGAGGTCCCCACGGCCCCAGCATTTT.

This chain joins TRBV6-2 or TRBV6-3 and TRBJ2-3, with D hard to call. Germline CDR1 is MNHEY and CDR2 is SVGEGT. Trimming left V 6 bases short and J 10 bases short, with 14 bases between. This CDR3 is built from 12 residues. The chain's CDR3 is CASSLEGFSQYF. DNA of the CDR3: TGTGCCAGCAGCCTCGAAGGGTTTTCGCAGTATTTT.